The rows below give T cell receptor beta chains drawn from one sample of a study of shared clonotypes between healthy human individuals. This table comes from immunoSEQ multiplex PCR, and its TCRdb copy is limited to in-frame clones, with some not included. The sample includes under 600,000 clones, about 98% of them seen just once. Sequencing was carried out using naive CD8+ T cells sorted from blood. These receptors were collected from a man aged 25 to 45 in good health. CDR3s leave out the opening cysteine and the closing phenylalanine or tryptophan. A D gene is named only where the DNA matches it firmly. Some rows mark clone size as missing; the rest say once, few, many or name a class of expanded clone.

J gene | clone size | D gene | V gene | CDR3 protein
TRBJ2-1 | NA | NA | TRBV4-3 | ASSQDYTGSYNEQF
TRBJ2-5 | NA | NA | TRBV9 | ASSVVEGRGETQY
TRBJ2-5 | NA | TRBD2 | TRBV7-6 | ASSTPGGVEGTQY
TRBJ1-2 | NA | TRBD1 | TRBV7-2 | ASSLANRGSYGYT
TRBJ1-1 | NA | NA | TRBV11-2 | ASSLAAGTEAF
TRBJ1-4 | NA | TRBD1 | TRBV2 | ASKPGQLGYEKLF
TRBJ2-5 | NA | NA | TRBV6-5 | ASSYDKETQY
TRBJ2-5 | NA | TRBD1 | TRBV7-9 | ASSWTGQETQY
TRBJ2-5 | once | NA | TRBV7-9 | ASSRTGLQETQY
TRBJ2-3 | NA | TRBD2 | TRBV11-3 | ASSPLAGGGTDTQY
TRBJ1-5 | NA | TRBD1 | TRBV18 | ASSPLRDRQQPQH
TRBJ2-2 | NA | NA | TRBV5-4 | ASSLDWGASNTGELF
TRBJ2-6 | NA | TRBD1 | TRBV4-3 | ASSQDLRRTGTGKSGANVLT
TRBJ2-6 | NA | TRBD2 | TRBV7-9 | ASSGPGGPGANVLT
TRBJ2-7 | once | TRBD1 | TRBV25-1 | ASSPRGSSYEQY
TRBJ2-5 | NA | TRBD2 | TRBV7-3 | ASSPGGGQETQY
TRBJ2-7 | NA | NA | TRBV5-1 | ASSLGLLYEQY
TRBJ2-3 | NA | NA | TRBV5-1 | ASSLDWPGGDTQY
TRBJ1-1 | NA | NA | TRBV7-9 | ASTSGGGQNTEAF
TRBJ2-7 | NA | NA | TRBV7-9 | ASSTTGPPYEQY
TRBJ2-3 | NA | NA | TRBV5-4 | ASSTPTDTQY
TRBJ2-3 | NA | TRBD2 | TRBV11-2 | ASSLGLAGGADTQY
TRBJ2-1 | NA | TRBD2 | TRBV28 | ASTPGGGHEQF
TRBJ2-7 | NA | NA | TRBV27 | ASSLVGSNEQY
TRBJ1-1 | NA | NA | TRBV29-1 | SVEFPRKAPAEAF
TRBJ1-1 | NA | NA | TRBV5-5 | ASSWLGPEAF
TRBJ2-3 | NA | TRBD2 | TRBV13 | ASSMTSGSSDTQY
TRBJ2-3 | NA | NA | TRBV30 | AWSVAGAGDTQY
TRBJ2-2 | NA | NA | TRBV6-5 | ASSYEGNGELF
TRBJ2-7 | NA | TRBD1 | TRBV7-3 | ASSAGQGIEQY
TRBJ2-5 | NA | NA | TRBV10-2 | ASSDGSGVLHSETQY
TRBJ2-1 | NA | TRBD2 | TRBV29-1 | SVGLADYNEQF
TRBJ2-1 | NA | NA | TRBV29-1 | SVEDQKIYNEQF
TRBJ2-7 | NA | TRBD2 | TRBV13 | ASSPRTRNEQY
TRBJ2-1 | NA | NA | TRBV27 | ASSLSLAGSLYNEQF
TRBJ2-7 | NA | TRBD2 | TRBV29-1 | SVEVRESGYEQY
TRBJ2-1 | NA | NA | TRBV5-1 | ASSLGSGAGRLGNEQF
TRBJ1-2 | NA | TRBD1 | TRBV27 | ASRDNRGNGYT